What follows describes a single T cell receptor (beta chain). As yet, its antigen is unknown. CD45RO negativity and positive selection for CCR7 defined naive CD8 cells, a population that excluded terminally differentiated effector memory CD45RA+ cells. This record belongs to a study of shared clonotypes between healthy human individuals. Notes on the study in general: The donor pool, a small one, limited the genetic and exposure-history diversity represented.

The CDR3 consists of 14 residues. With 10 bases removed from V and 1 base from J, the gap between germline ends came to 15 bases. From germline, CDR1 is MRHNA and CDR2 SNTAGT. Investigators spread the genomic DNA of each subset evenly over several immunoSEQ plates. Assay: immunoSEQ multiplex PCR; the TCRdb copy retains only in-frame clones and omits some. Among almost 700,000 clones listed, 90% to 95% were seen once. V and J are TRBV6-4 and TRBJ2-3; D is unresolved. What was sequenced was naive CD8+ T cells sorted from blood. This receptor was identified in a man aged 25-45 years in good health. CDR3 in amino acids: CANPDGWGTDTQYF. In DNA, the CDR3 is TGTGCCAATCCGGACGGTTGGGGCACAGATACGCAGTATTTT.